This is a list of T cell receptor beta chains from one sample in a study of response to subunit inactivated influenza vaccine. MiXCR was run by TCRdb on the RT-PCR reads, yielding one entry per CDR3 protein. The sample lists roughly 650,000 distinct CDR3 sequences; less than 15% were seen once. The sample in question was PBMCs from blood, obtained less than 15 days before vaccination. These receptors came from a man aged 45-65 years who received an inactivated influenza vaccine. CDR3s leave out the opening cysteine and the closing phenylalanine or tryptophan.

len,v_gene,CDR3aa
12,TRBV10-3,AISESSVNTEAF
14,TRBV12-3/TRBV12-4,ASNADRGPGTDTQY
11,TRBV28,ASSGRPNNEQF
13,TRBV4-3,ASSQESRAPYGYT
17,TRBV11-2,ASSSASFLAGPSTDTQY
10,TRBV5-2,AMGPGLPTQY
13,TRBV7-9,ASSSWTGGRNEQF
15,TRBV4-3,ASSQEPRTGVWGGQF
11,TRBV27,ASMGQGSGELF
15,TRBV6-5,ASSYQLAGGPGGELF
14,TRBV10-3,AISYPGQGANNEQF
11,TRBV6-6,ASSYSEADEQY
13,TRBV6-2/TRBV6-3,ASLPGGIRLAEAF
13,TRBV7-2,ASSLGQGRFNEQF
11,TRBV18,ASSSQPHYEQY
14,TRBV25-1,ASSESAGGPGETQY
12,TRBV18,ASSPQGAVETQY
13,TRBV5-1,ASSRTAGGREKLF
13,TRBV10-1,ASSESGARGNEQF
14,TRBV6-2/TRBV6-3,ASSSRRQAVQEKLF
15,TRBV24-1,ATSDWGGGRSTDTQY
13,TRBV7-3,ASSLSGSNTDTQY
14,TRBV2,ASSARDQTSTDTQY
14,TRBV7-9,ASSFYYSGGADEQF
11,TRBV6-1,ASSPLGAQGYT
16,TRBV20-1,SASAQGRTSGKYNEQF
12,TRBV12-3/TRBV12-4,ASTPWGGENIQY
12,TRBV7-2,ASSPSRGNTEAF
12,TRBV7-2,ASSSDRNTDTQY
12,TRBV5-5,ASSLFALSYEQY
12,TRBV10-3,AISDPTGNPPQH
14,TRBV2,ANYRLRRLAKNIQY
13,TRBV6-2/TRBV6-3,ATGNLDRVTGELF
16,TRBV3-1,ASSQTGTSLTRGNEQF
14,TRBV7-8,ASSTSGGATTDTQY
10,TRBV5-1,ASSIQNNEQF
13,TRBV5-1,ASSFSSRRTDTQY
9,TRBV4-3,ASSQRGEAF
15,TRBV4-2,ASNQGERGGANYGYT
13,TRBV9,ASSVGSGRSDEQY
11,TRBV4-3,ASSQDRDTEAF
12,TRBV5-1,ASSLETPVDTQY
12,TRBV7-2,ASSRRDSADTQY
12,TRBV27,ASSFGNRNSPLH
13,TRBV7-9,ASSPRGGLTDEQY
13,TRBV4-2,ASSQDIGTDYGYT
12,TRBV6-2/TRBV6-3,ASSRGRRTDTQY